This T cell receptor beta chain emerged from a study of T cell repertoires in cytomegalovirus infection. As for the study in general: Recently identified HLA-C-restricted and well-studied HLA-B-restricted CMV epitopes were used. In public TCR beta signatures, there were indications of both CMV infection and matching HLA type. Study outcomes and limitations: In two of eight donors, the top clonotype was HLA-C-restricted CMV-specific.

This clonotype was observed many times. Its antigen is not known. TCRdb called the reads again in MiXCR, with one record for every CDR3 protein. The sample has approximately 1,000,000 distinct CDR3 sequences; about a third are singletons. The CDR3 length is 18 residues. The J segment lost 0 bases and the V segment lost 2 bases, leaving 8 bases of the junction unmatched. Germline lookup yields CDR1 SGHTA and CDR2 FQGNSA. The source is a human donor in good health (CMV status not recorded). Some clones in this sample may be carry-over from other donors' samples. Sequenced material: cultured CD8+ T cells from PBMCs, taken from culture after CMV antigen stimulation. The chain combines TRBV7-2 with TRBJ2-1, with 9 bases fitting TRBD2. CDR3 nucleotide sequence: TGTGCCAGCAGCTTAATCCTAGCGGGGCTACCCTCCTACAATGAGCAGTTCTTC. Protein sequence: CASSLILAGLPSYNEQFF.